This TCR beta chain derives from a study of beta chain features in type 1 diabetes. Isolation of CD4+ naive, central memory, regulatory and stem cell-like memory cells was achieved by sorting via CD45RO/CCR7/CD25/CD127/CD95/CD27. A word on this clone: Antigen specificity is unknown.

Study results and caveats: Patients with Type 1 diabetes showed moderately but significantly shorter TCRB CDR3s in all four CD4+ subsets.

Sequenced material consisted of expressed TCRB transcripts (all of the isolated RNA was reverse transcribed). Libraries were prepared by immunoSEQ multiplex PCR; TCRdb keeps only in-frame clonotypes and omits some of them. Among around 250,000 clones listed, 20% were seen once. This clonotype was obtained from a woman aged 40 to 50 with type 1 diabetes. Source material: naive CD4+ T cells from blood.

The CDR3, as DNA: TGCGCCAGCAGCTTACCGGGACTAGCGGGATATAATGAGCAGTTCTTC. Protein sequence: CASSLPGLAGYNEQFF. The chain employs TRBV5-1 and TRBJ2-1; TRBD2 matches at 13 bases. Per the germline V gene, CDR1 is SGHRS and CDR2 is YFSETQ. The V gene end was trimmed by 2 bases and the J gene end by 7 bases; junction bases not matched to a gene: 6. The CDR3 has 16 amino acids.